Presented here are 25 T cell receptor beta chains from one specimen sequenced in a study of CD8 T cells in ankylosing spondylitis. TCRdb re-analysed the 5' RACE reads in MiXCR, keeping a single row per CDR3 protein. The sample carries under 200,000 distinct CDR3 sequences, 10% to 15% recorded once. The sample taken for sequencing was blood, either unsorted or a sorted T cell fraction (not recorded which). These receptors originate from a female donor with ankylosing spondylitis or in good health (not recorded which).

The CDR3 region is CASSRQGSGSGNTIYF. CDR3 nucleotides: TGTGCCAGCAGCCGACAGGGGTCGGGCTCTGGAAACACCATATATTTT. This chain links TRBV7-2 with TRBJ1-3, with 8 bases aligning to TRBD1. The V gene end was trimmed by 5 bases and the J gene end by 0 bases; junction bases not matched to a gene: 6. Germline-derived CDR1 and CDR2 are SGHTA and FQGNSA. The CDR3 covers 16 residues. The full variable domain, its missing parts supplied by reference TRBV7-2 and TRBJ1-3, is GAGVSQSPSNKVTEKGKDVELRCDPISGHTALYWYRQSLGQGLEFLIYFQGNSAPDKSGLPSDRFSAERTGGSVSTLTIQRTQQEDSAVYLCASSRQGSGSGNTIYFGEGSWLTVV.

For the CDR3, the DNA is TGTGCCAGCTCACTAAGGTCGGGACAGGGTCGAACCTACGAGCAGTACTTC. Protein sequence: CASSLRSGQGRTYEQYF. The J gene is TRBJ2-7, the V gene TRBV18; 9 bases match TRBD1. V was pared by 4 bases and J by 2 bases, with 12 bases of the junction left unmatched. CDR3 length: 17 residues. Looked up from germline, CDR1 is KGHSH and CDR2 is LQKENI.

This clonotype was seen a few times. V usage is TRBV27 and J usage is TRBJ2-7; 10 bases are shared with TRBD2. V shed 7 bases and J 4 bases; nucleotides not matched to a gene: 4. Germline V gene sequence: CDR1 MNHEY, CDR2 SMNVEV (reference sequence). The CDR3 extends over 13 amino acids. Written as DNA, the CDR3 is TGTGCCAGCAAAGCGGGAGGGGGGTACGAGCAGTACTTC. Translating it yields CASKAGGGYEQYF.

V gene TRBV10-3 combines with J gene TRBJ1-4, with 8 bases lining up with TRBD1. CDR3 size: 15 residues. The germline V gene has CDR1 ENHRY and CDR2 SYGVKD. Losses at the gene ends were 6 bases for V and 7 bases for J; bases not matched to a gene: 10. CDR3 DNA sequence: TGTGCCATCAGAGGTGGTCAGGGGGCAGGTGAAAAACTGTTTTTT. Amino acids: CAIRGGQGAGEKLFF.

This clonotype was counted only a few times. The CDR3 DNA follows: TGTGCCAGCAGCTTGGGGATGGACTCTCCCAGTGTGGGTGAGCAGTTCTTC. It codes for CASSLGMDSPSVGEQFF. V usage is TRBV5-6 and J usage is TRBJ2-1; the D gene is possibly TRBD2 (5 bases). The CDR3 is 17 residues long. Germline V gene sequence: CDR1 SGHDT, CDR2 YYEEEE. Trimming pared 0 bases from V and 9 bases from J, leaving 22 bases between.

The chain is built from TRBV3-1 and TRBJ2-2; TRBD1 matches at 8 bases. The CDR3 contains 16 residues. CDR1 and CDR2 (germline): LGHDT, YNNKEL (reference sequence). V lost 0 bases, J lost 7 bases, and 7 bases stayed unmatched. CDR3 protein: CASSQDTRGLSGELFF. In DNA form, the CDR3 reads TGTGCCAGCAGCCAAGATACCAGGGGGCTAAGCGGGGAGCTGTTTTTT.

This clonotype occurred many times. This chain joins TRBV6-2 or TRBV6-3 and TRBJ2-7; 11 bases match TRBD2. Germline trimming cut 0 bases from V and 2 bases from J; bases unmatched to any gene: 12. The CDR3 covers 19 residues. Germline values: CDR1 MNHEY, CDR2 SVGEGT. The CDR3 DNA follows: TGTGCCAGCAGTTACTCGAGACTAGCGGGATTTCAGAAGGCCTACGAGCAGTACTTC. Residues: CASSYSRLAGFQKAYEQYF.

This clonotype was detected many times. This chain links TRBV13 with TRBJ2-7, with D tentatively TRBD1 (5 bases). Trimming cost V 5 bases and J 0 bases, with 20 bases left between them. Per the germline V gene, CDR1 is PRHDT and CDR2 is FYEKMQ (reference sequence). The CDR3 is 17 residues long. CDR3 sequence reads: CASSLWGGRRSSYEQYF. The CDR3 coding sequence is TGTGCCAGCAGCCTATGGGGCGGACGTAGGAGCTCCTACGAGCAGTACTTC.

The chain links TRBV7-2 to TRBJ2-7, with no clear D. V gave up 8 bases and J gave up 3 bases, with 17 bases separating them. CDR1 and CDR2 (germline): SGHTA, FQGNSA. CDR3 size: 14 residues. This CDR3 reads CASGSGFPHYEQYF. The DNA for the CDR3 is TGTGCCAGCGGGTCTGGGTTTCCCCACTACGAGCAGTACTTC.

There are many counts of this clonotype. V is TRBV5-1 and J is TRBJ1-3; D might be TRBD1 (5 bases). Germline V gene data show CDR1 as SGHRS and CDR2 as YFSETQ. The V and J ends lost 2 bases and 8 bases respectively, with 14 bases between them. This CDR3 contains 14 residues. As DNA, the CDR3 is TGCGCCAGCAGCTTAGGGACGATCTCGGACACCATATATTTT. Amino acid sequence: CASSLGTISDTIYF.

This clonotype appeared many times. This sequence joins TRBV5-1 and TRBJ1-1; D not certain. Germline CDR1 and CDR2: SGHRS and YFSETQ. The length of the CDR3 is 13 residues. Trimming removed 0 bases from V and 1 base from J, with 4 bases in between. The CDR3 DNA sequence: TGCGCCAGCAGCTTGGCTCAGAACACTGAAGCTTTCTTT. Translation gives CASSLAQNTEAFF.

This chain's CDR3 is CASSFTGMAGDEQFF. The CDR3 DNA follows: TGTGCCAGCAGCTTCACGGGTATGGCCGGCGATGAGCAGTTCTTC. The rearrangement joins TRBV7-3 to TRBJ2-1; no clear D gene. The CDR3 covers 15 residues. CDR1 and CDR2 (germline): SGHTA, FQGTGA. V lost 3 bases to trimming and J lost 8 bases, with 17 bases between them. Full variable domain (rest looked up from reference TRBV7-3 and TRBJ2-1): GAGVSQTPSNKVTEKGKYVELRCDPISGHTALYWYRQSLGQGPEFLIYFQGTGAADDSGLPNDRFFAVRPEGSVSTLKIQRTERGDSAVYLCASSFTGMAGDEQFFGPGTRLTVL.

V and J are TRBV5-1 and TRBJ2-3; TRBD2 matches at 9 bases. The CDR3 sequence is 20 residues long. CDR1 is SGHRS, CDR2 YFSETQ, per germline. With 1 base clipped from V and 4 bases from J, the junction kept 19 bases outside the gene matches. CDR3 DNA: TGCGCCAGCAGCTTGAGTATATTAGCGGGAGAAGCACCTCGAGCAGATACGCAGTATTTT. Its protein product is CASSLSILAGEAPRADTQYF.

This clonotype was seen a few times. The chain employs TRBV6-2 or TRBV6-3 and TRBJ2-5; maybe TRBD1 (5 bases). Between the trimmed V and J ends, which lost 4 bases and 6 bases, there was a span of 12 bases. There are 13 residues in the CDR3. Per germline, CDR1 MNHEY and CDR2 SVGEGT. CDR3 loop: CASSWSGIQTQYF. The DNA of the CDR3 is TGTGCCAGCAGTTGGTCAGGGATACAGACCCAGTACTTC.

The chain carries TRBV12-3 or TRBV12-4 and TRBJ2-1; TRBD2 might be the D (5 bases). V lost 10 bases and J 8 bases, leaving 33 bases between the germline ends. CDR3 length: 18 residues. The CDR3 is CAISTLPGLATKFDEQFF. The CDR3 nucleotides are TGTGCCATCAGCACCTTACCAGGATTAGCGACCAAGTTTGATGAGCAGTTCTTC.

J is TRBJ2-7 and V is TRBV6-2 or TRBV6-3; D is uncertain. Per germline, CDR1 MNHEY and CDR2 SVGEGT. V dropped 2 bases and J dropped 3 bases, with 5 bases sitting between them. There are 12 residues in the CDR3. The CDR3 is CASSYHYYEQYF. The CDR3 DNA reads TGTGCCAGCAGTTACCACTACTACGAGCAGTACTTC.

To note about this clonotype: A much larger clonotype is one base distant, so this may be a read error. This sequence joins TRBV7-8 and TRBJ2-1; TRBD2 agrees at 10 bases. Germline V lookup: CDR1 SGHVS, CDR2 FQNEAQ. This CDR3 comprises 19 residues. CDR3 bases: TGTGCCAGCAGCTTAGCAGGGGCTAGCGGGAGCCCTAAAGTCAATGAGCAGCTCTTC. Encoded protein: CASSLAGASGSPKVNEQLF. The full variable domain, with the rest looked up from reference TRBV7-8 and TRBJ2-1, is GAGVSQSPRYKVAKRGQDVALRCDPISGHVSLFWYQQALGQGPEFLTYFQNEAQLDKSGLPSDRFFAERPEGSVSTLKIQRTQQEDSAVYLCASSLAGASGSPKVNEQLFGPGTRLTVL.

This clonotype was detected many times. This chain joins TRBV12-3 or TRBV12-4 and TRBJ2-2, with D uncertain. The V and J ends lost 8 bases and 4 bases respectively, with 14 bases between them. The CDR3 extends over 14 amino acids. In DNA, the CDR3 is TGTGCCAGCTCCAGTTTCCGGGTCACCGGGGAGCTGTTTTTT. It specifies CASSSFRVTGELFF.

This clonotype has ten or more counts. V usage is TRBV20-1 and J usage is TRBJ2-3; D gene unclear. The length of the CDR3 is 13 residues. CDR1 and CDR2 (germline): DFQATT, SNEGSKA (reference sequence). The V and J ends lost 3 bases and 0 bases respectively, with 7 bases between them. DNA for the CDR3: TGCAGTGCTAGGTTCCAAAGCACAGATACGCAGTATTTT. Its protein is CSARFQSTDTQYF.

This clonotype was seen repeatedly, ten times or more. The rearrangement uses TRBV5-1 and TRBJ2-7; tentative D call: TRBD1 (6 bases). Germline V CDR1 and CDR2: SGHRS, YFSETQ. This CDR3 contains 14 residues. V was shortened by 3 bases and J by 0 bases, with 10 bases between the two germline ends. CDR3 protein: CASSSYRASYEQYF. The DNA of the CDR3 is TGCGCCAGCAGCTCATACAGGGCCTCCTACGAGCAGTACTTC.

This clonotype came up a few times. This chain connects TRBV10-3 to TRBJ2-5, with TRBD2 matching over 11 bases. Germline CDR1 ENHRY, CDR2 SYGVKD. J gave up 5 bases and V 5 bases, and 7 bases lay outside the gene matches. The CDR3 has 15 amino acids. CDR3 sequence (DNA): TGTGCCATCAGTAGGACTAGCGGGTTTGTGGAGACCCAGTACTTC. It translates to CAISRTSGFVETQYF.

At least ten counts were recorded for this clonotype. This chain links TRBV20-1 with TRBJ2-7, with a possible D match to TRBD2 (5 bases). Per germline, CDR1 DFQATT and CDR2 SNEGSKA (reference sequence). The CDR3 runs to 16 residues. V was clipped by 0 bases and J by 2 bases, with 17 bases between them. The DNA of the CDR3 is TGCAGTGCTAGAGATGAAAGTAGCGATCCAACCTACGAGCAGTACTTC. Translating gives CSARDESSDPTYEQYF.

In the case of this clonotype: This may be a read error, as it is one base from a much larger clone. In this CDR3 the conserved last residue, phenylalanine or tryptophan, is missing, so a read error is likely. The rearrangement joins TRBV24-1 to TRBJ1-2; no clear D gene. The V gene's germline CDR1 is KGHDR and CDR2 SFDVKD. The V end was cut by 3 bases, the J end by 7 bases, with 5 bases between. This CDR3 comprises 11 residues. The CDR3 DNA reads TGTGCCACCAGTGATCTCGGTGGCTACACCCTC. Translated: CATSDLGGYTL.

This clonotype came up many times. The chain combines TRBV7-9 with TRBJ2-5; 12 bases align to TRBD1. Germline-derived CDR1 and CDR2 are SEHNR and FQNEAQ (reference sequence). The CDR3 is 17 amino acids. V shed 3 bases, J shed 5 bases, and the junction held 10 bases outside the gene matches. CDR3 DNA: TGTGCCAGCAGCTTCAAGGGACAGGGGGCGATGGTGGAGACCCAGTACTTC. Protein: CASSFKGQGAMVETQYF.

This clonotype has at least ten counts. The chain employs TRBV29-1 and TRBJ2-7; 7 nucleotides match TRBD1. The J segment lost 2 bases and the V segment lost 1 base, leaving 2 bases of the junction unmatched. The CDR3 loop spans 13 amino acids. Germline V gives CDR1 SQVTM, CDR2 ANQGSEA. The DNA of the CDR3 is TGCAGCGTTGAAGGGACAGGCGCCTACGAGCAGTACTTC. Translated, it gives CSVEGTGAYEQYF.